Listed below are T cell receptor beta chains from one sample, sequenced in a study of cytotoxic CD8 clonotypes in ibrutinib-treated CLL. The data were produced by immunoSEQ multiplex PCR, yet TCRdb's version contains in-frame clones alone and is incomplete. The data hold under 300,000 clones, with about three quarters observed a single time. The sample in question was PBMCs, obtained after 24 months of ibrutinib treatment. The receptors originated from a human donor with chronic lymphocytic leukemia. CDR3s leave out the opening cysteine and the closing phenylalanine or tryptophan.

cdr3_aa j_call v_call
SVDTMSSGNTIY TRBJ1-3 TRBV29-1
ASSDPSGSSYEQY TRBJ2-7 TRBV25-1
ASSTGTNLLAYGYT TRBJ1-2 TRBV19
SAGRGAGELF TRBJ2-2 TRBV29-1
ASRGQGTPSYNEQF TRBJ2-1 TRBV5-1
ATSQRSYEQY TRBJ2-7 TRBV28
APRPFQSCEAF TRBJ1-1 TRBV25-1
ASSTSDVNYEQY TRBJ2-7 TRBV18
ASSPPPYESTSQETQY TRBJ2-5 TRBV18
ASSEPSPQGTQY TRBJ2-5 TRBV19
ASSPGGTASYEQY TRBJ2-7 TRBV7-3
ASSPSGIDEQF TRBJ2-1 TRBV27
ASSTTVGFGEQY . TRBV9
ASSAYGPSGRNDEQF TRBJ2-1 TRBV25-1
ASSKGRTEAF TRBJ1-1 TRBV6-5
ASGGNTQY TRBJ2-3 TRBV9
ASRGPRETQY TRBJ2-5 TRBV27
ATQAGALYEQY TRBJ2-7 TRBV28
ASSPTGAYGYT TRBJ1-2 TRBV9
ASNPQSPWGDIQY TRBJ2-4 TRBV6-6
ASSLVQLAEEAF TRBJ1-1 TRBV7-9
ASSTRGTGVLGEAF TRBJ1-1 TRBV5-8
SVGLDVYEQY TRBJ2-7 TRBV29-1